The 26 T cell receptor beta chains listed next were all sequenced from one sample in a study of cytomegalovirus exposure and HLA in healthy donors. Measured with immunoSEQ multiplex PCR; TCRdb has only the in-frame clones, and not every one. The sample has 100,000 to 150,000 clones, 89% seen once. The sequenced sample consisted of PBMCs. The receptors stem from a woman aged 18 to 35 in good health and CMV-seronegative.

The chain uses TRBV5-6 and TRBJ1-5; D is uncertain. V lost 2 bases to trimming and J lost 2 bases, with 2 bases between them. The CDR3 length is 12 residues. CDR1 and CDR2 (germline): SGHDT, YYEEEE. CDR3 nucleotide sequence: TGTGCCAGCAGCTTCGGCAATCAGCCCCAGCATTTT. Protein sequence: CASSFGNQPQHF.

The DNA of the CDR3 is TGCAGCGTTGAGGGAGGGAACACTGAAGCTTTCTTT. Translating gives CSVEGGNTEAFF. The chain couples TRBV29-1 to TRBJ1-1; no reliable D call. CDR1 SQVTM and CDR2 ANQGSEA come from the germline V gene. V was pared by 3 bases and J by 1 base, with 6 bases between. The CDR3 has 12 amino acids.

The V call is TRBV28, the J call TRBJ2-7, with D possibly matching TRBD2 (5 bases). Germline V gene lookup returns CDR1 MDHEN and CDR2 SYDVKM. V lost 6 bases to trimming and J lost 1 base, with 13 bases between them. The CDR3 covers 14 residues. Written as DNA, the CDR3 is TGTGCCAGCAGAGGCACCGGGAAGTCCTACGAGCAGTACTTC. Its translation: CASRGTGKSYEQYF.

This clone occurred a few times. The chain is built from TRBV19 and TRBJ2-1, with TRBD2 identical over 7 bases. This CDR3 comprises 13 residues. The V segment lost 5 bases and the J segment 4 bases; nucleotides outside the gene matches: 2. Germline lookup yields CDR1 LNHDA and CDR2 SQIVND (reference sequence). The chain's CDR3 is CASSSSGYNEQFF. The CDR3 nucleotides are TGTGCCAGTAGTTCTAGCGGTTACAATGAGCAGTTCTTC.

The V and J genes are TRBV7-2 and TRBJ2-5, with D perhaps matching TRBD2 (7 bases). CDR3 size: 15 residues. CDR1 is SGHTA and CDR2 is FQGNSA in the germline V gene. Between the trimmed V and J ends, which lost 4 bases and 4 bases, there was a span of 16 bases. The CDR3 nucleotides read TGTGCCAGCAGCTACGGGGGAGGGGGGAGAGAGACCCAGTACTTC. It encodes CASSYGGGGRETQYF.

The chain joins TRBV10-2 to TRBJ2-3; D is perhaps TRBD2 (6 bases). Trimming took 7 bases from V and 6 from J, leaving 20 bases between them. The CDR3 is made up of 15 amino acids. From germline, CDR1 is WSHSY and CDR2 SAAADI. The CDR3 reads CASTRAGWEADTQYF. The CDR3 DNA reads TGCGCCAGCACCCGGGCCGGTTGGGAGGCGGATACGCAGTATTTT.

The V and J genes are TRBV23-1 and TRBJ2-1; D is uncertain. TRBV23-1 is recorded as an ORF, its role being uncertain. This CDR3 comprises 16 residues. Between the trimmed V and J ends, which lost 2 bases and 2 bases, there was a span of 13 bases. Here the CDR3 reads CASSQGVGVAYNEQFF. The CDR3 DNA sequence: TGCGCCAGCAGTCAAGGTGTGGGCGTAGCCTACAATGAGCAGTTCTTC.

This clone came up once. This chain uses TRBV5-1 with TRBJ2-1; 13 bases line up with TRBD2. The CDR3 runs 21 residues. Germline values: CDR1 SGHRS, CDR2 YFSETQ. With 0 bases clipped from V and 3 bases from J, the junction kept 15 bases outside the gene matches. The CDR3 here is CASSLDGGLGTSGTSYNEQFF. CDR3 sequence (DNA): TGCGCCAGCAGCTTGGATGGGGGGCTAGGGACTAGCGGGACAAGCTACAATGAGCAGTTCTTC. Drawing the rest from reference TRBV5-1 and TRBJ2-1, the complete variable domain is KAGVTQTPRYLIKTRGQQVTLSCSPISGHRSVSWYQQTPGQGLQFLFEYFSETQRNKGNFPGRFSGRQFSNSRSEMNVSTLELGDSALYLCASSLDGGLGTSGTSYNEQFFGPGTRLTVL.

V and J are TRBV19 and TRBJ2-7; 10 bases align to TRBD1. CDR1 and CDR2 from the germline V gene are LNHDA and SQIVND (reference sequence). V lost 1 base to trimming and J lost 3 bases; unmatched junction nucleotides: 3. There are 15 residues in the CDR3. In nucleotides, the CDR3 is TGTGCCAGTAGTATAGGACAGGGGGCTATCTACGAGCAGTACTTC. Encoded protein: CASSIGQGAIYEQYF.

This sequence joins TRBV19 and TRBJ2-3; 7 bases align to TRBD1. V dropped 4 bases and J dropped 2; count of bases not matched to a gene: 6. There are 15 residues in the CDR3. CDR1 is LNHDA, CDR2 SQIVND, per germline (reference sequence). Written as DNA, the CDR3 is TGTGCCAGTAGTAACTGGGACAGTGACACAGATACGCAGTATTTT. Translating it yields CASSNWDSDTDTQYF.

The V gene is TRBV5-1, the J gene TRBJ1-1, with 8 bases matching TRBD1. The CDR3 is 15 amino acids. V was pared by 6 bases and J by 0 bases, with 7 bases of the junction left unmatched. CDR1 SGHRS and CDR2 YFSETQ come from the germline V gene. This CDR3 reads CASTRQGTMNTEAFF. CDR3 nucleotide sequence: TGCGCCAGCACCCGACAGGGGACCATGAACACTGAAGCTTTCTTT.

This sequence joins TRBV15 and TRBJ2-7; tentatively, D is TRBD2 (6 bases). CDR3 length equals 14 residues. Germline assignment: CDR1 LNHNV and CDR2 YYDKDF (reference sequence). Trimming left V 0 bases short and J 2 bases short, with 8 bases between. The CDR3 sequence is CATSRDWGAYEQYF. In nucleotides, the CDR3 is TGTGCCACCAGCAGAGACTGGGGGGCCTACGAGCAGTACTTC.

This clone showed up just once. This chain joins TRBV11-2 and TRBJ1-1; 12 bases match TRBD1. Germline V CDR1 and CDR2: SGHAT, FQNNGV. The V and J ends lost 2 bases and 4 bases, in that order; junction bases with no gene match: 11. The CDR3 consists of 18 residues. The CDR3 sequence is CASSLWGGQGASATEAFF. The CDR3 region has the DNA TGTGCCAGCAGCTTATGGGGGGGACAGGGGGCGTCGGCCACTGAAGCTTTCTTT.

The chain couples TRBV30 to TRBJ1-1; D is possibly TRBD1 (5 bases). CDR3 length: 14 residues. The germline V and J ends were trimmed by 2 bases and 4 bases, with 14 bases remaining between them. The germline gives CDR1 GTSNPN, CDR2 SVGIG (reference sequence). The CDR3 DNA reads TGTGCCTGGAGTAGCGGGCGGGGGTTCACTGAAGCTTTCTTT. Its protein is CAWSSGRGFTEAFF.

The chain carries TRBV29-1 and TRBJ2-3; 8 bases are a match to TRBD2. The CDR3 length is 14 residues. V was clipped by 3 bases and J by 3 bases; unmatched bases: 5. Germline CDR1 is SQVTM and CDR2 is ANQGSEA. The DNA for the CDR3 is TGCAGCGTTGATAGCAGCGGGGGAACAGATACGCAGTATTTT. Its protein product is CSVDSSGGTDTQYF.

This clone showed up just once. This chain joins TRBV7-3 and TRBJ1-1; D gene ambiguous. Trimming removed 2 bases at V and 6 bases at J, with 10 bases between. Germline CDR1 SGHTA, CDR2 FQGTGA. The CDR3 spans 13 residues. The DNA of the CDR3 is TGTGCCAGCAGCTTAGATGGGAGCTCTGAAGCTTTCTTT. Residues: CASSLDGSSEAFF.

The CDR3 reads CASSPRTSGSYEQFF. For the CDR3, the DNA is TGTGCCAGCAGCCCTCGGACTAGCGGGAGTTATGAGCAGTTCTTC. This chain joins TRBV5-4 and TRBJ2-1; 13 bases align to TRBD2. The CDR3 totals 15 residues. J lost 8 bases, V lost 4 bases, and 6 bases had no gene match. The germline CDR1 and CDR2 sequences are SGHNT and YYREEE (reference sequence).

To note about this clone: The conserved closing phenylalanine or tryptophan is absent in this CDR3, likely reflecting a read error. The DNA is omitted, as the CDR3 cannot be located on it reliably, and the CDR3 follows TCRdb's listing. The genes are TRBV20-1 and TRBJ1-1. CDR1 and CDR2 (germline): DFQATT, SNEGSKA (reference sequence). The CDR3 has 8 amino acids, counting both end residues. CDR3 in amino acids: CSAWFNLI.

Only one count was recorded for this clone. The gene calls are TRBV6-5 and TRBJ1-1; a possible D gene is TRBD1 (6 bases). Germline V gene data show CDR1 as MNHEY and CDR2 as SVGAGI. CDR3 length: 14 residues. Between the trimmed V and J ends, which lost 2 bases and 4 bases, there was a span of 11 bases. The CDR3: CASSYNPGVTEAFF. DNA for the CDR3: TGTGCCAGCAGTTACAATCCAGGGGTCACTGAAGCTTTCTTT.

This chain links TRBV29-1 with TRBJ2-7; tentative D call: TRBD1 (5 bases). This CDR3 comprises 13 residues. Trimming removed 1 base from V and 0 bases from J, with 7 bases in between. The germline CDR1 and CDR2 sequences are SQVTM and ANQGSEA. The CDR3: CSVEAGPSYEQYF. DNA of the CDR3: TGCAGCGTTGAAGCAGGGCCCTCCTACGAGCAGTACTTC.

This rearrangement joins TRBV19 to TRBJ2-3, with D tentatively TRBD1 (6 bases). The V and J ends lost 6 bases and 4 bases respectively, with 23 bases between them. The germline V gene encodes CDR1 LNHDA and CDR2 SQIVND (reference sequence). There are 17 residues in the CDR3. The CDR3 nucleotides are TGTGCCAGTAGAAGTACAGGGCTCACGGCTAGGGCAGATACGCAGTATTTT. Translating gives CASRSTGLTARADTQYF. Full variable domain (rest looked up from reference TRBV19 and TRBJ2-3): DGGITQSPKYLFRKEGQNVTLSCEQNLNHDAMYWYRQDPGQGLRLIYYSQIVNDFQKGDIAEGYSVSREKKESFPLTVTSAQKNPTAFYLCASRSTGLTARADTQYFGPGTRLTVL.

The CDR3 loop reads CASSFDLTSGRTYEQYF. The DNA for the CDR3 is TGCGCCAGCAGCTTCGACCTCACTAGCGGGAGGACCTACGAGCAGTACTTC. The gene calls are TRBV5-1 and TRBJ2-7; 12 bases line up with TRBD2. The germline gives CDR1 SGHRS, CDR2 YFSETQ. Trimming at V came to 2 bases and at J to 2 bases, leaving 8 bases not matched to a gene. The CDR3 spans 17 residues.

CDR3 sequence (DNA): TGTGCCAGCAGCTGGACCACTAGCGGGAGGGTTATTTACAATGAGCAGTTCTTC. Translation gives CASSWTTSGRVIYNEQFF. The V and J genes are TRBV5-4 and TRBJ2-1, with 13 bases fitting TRBD2. The CDR3 runs to 18 residues. The J segment lost 4 bases and the V segment lost 3 bases, leaving 10 bases of the junction unmatched. CDR1 is SGHNT, CDR2 YYREEE, per germline (reference sequence). The entire variable domain, with the rest obtained from reference TRBV5-4 and TRBJ2-1, is as follows: ETGVTQSPTHLIKTRGQQVTLRCSSQSGHNTVSWYQQALGQGPQFIFQYYREEENGRGNFPPRFSGLQFPNYSSELNVNALELDDSALYLCASSWTTSGRVIYNEQFFGPGTRLTVL.

This clone has only one observation. The chain carries TRBV13 and TRBJ1-2, with a possible D match to TRBD1 (6 bases). CDR1 and CDR2 from the germline V gene are PRHDT and FYEKMQ (reference sequence). The CDR3 has 11 amino acids. V shed 5 bases and J shed 8 bases, with 9 bases lying between them. CDR3 sequence: CASSTGRGYTF. CDR3 in DNA: TGTGCCAGCAGCACAGGGCGGGGCTACACCTTC.

V and J are TRBV7-3 and TRBJ2-3, with TRBD2 identical over 15 bases. CDR1 SGHTA and CDR2 FQGTGA come from the germline V gene. This CDR3 has 16 amino acids. J gave up 4 bases and V 5 bases, and 4 bases lay outside the gene matches. In nucleotides, the CDR3 is TGTGCCAGCAGCCGAGGACTAGCGGGAGGGTCAGATACGCAGTATTTT. It codes for CASSRGLAGGSDTQYF.

CDR3 sequence (DNA): TGCAGCGCCCGAGACGGACAGCTATTCACTGAAGCTTTCTTT. The encoded protein is CSARDGQLFTEAFF. The chain couples TRBV29-1 to TRBJ1-1; the D gene is possibly TRBD1 (6 bases). Trimming removed 7 bases from V and 4 bases from J, with 19 bases in between. The CDR3 totals 14 residues. The germline V gene encodes CDR1 SQVTM and CDR2 ANQGSEA.